This entry lists 30 T cell receptor beta chains sequenced from one sample in a study of OX40 agonist ivuxolimab in advanced cancers. The protocol was immunoSEQ multiplex PCR, while the TCRdb copy is restricted to in-frame clones and leaves out a portion. In the table there are about 35,000 clones, 65% to 80% of which are singletons. Sequencing was performed on CD4+ or CD8+ T cells sorted from blood, taken in a trial of the OX40 agonist ivuxolimab. These receptors were collected from an adult with an advanced solid tumor such as melanoma, head and neck, liver or kidney cancer.

Notes on this clone: Compared with germline, one end of the junction differs, possibly owing to a read error. The rearrangement joins TRBV2 to TRBJ1-2; 8 nucleotides line up with TRBD1. The CDR3 extends over 16 amino acids. Germline values: CDR1 SNHLY, CDR2 FYNNEI. CDR3 region: CTSSADRGPPRDGYTF. In nucleotides, the CDR3 is TGTACCAGCAGCGCCGACAGGGGCCCCCCTCGGGATGGCTACACCTTC.

The CDR3 coding sequence is TGTGCCTGGAGTCCGCAGGGGAGGACAGATACGCAGTATTTT. Protein: CAWSPQGRTDTQYF. The chain links TRBV30 to TRBJ2-3; D possibly matches TRBD1 or TRBD2 (6 bases each). Germline loops: CDR1 GTSNPN, CDR2 SVGIG (reference sequence). Trimming left V 2 bases short and J 3 bases short, with 12 bases between. The CDR3 has 14 residues.

The V and J genes are TRBV29-1 and TRBJ1-2, with 7 bases matching TRBD1. The CDR3 is made up of 14 amino acids. CDR1 and CDR2 (germline): SQVTM, ANQGSEA. The V gene end was trimmed by 7 bases and the J gene end by 4 bases; junction bases not matched to a gene: 12. The CDR3 nucleotides are TGCAGCGCCAGCAGGGACAGCTCCCGCTATGGCTACACCTTC. Encoded protein: CSASRDSSRYGYTF.

The chain uses TRBV9 and TRBJ1-1; 7 bases map to TRBD1. The CDR3 contains 15 residues. Germline CDR1 and CDR2: SGDLS and YYNGEE. V dropped 3 bases and J dropped 1; count of bases not matched to a gene: 6. The CDR3 reads CASSARRDRNTEAFF. As DNA, the CDR3 is TGTGCCAGCAGCGCCCGGCGGGACAGGAACACTGAAGCTTTCTTT.

The V and J genes are TRBV6-1 and TRBJ2-1; TRBD1 might be the D (5 bases). CDR1 is MNHNS, CDR2 SASEGT, per germline. This CDR3 is built from 15 residues. Trimming shortened V by 7 bases and J by 8 bases, and 21 bases separated the two germline ends. The CDR3 DNA reads TGTGCCAGCATTCGAGGAGCAGGGTTTGGGGATGAGCAGTTCTTC. It is translated as CASIRGAGFGDEQFF.

The gene calls are TRBV4-1 and TRBJ1-1; D call uncertain. V lost 3 bases to trimming and J lost 0 bases, with 8 bases between them. The CDR3 contains 14 residues. Germline V gene sequence: CDR1 MGHRA, CDR2 YSYEKL. CDR3 bases: TGCGCCAGCAGCCATGGACCCCTGAACACTGAAGCTTTCTTT. This gives the protein CASSHGPLNTEAFF.

The chain is built from TRBV27 and TRBJ2-1; TRBD1 or TRBD2 may be the D gene (5 bases each). Germline-derived CDR1 and CDR2 are MNHEY and SMNVEV (reference sequence). With 10 bases removed from V and 2 bases from J, the gap between germline ends came to 12 bases. The CDR3 is 13 residues long. The chain's CDR3 is CAIRDLAYNEQFF. CDR3 coding DNA: TGTGCCATCCGGGACCTAGCCTACAATGAGCAGTTCTTC.

This clone was recorded a few times. The V call is TRBV30, the J call TRBJ2-1, with D possibly matching TRBD1 (5 bases). The CDR3 runs to 14 residues. Germline CDR1 reads GTSNPN; CDR2 reads SVGIG (reference sequence). Trimming stripped 1 base from V and 8 bases from J, with 15 bases between. The CDR3 loop is CAWSAGHIWDEQFF. CDR3 DNA: TGTGCCTGGAGTGCTGGACATATTTGGGATGAGCAGTTCTTC.

V and J are TRBV2 and TRBJ1-5; a weak D match, TRBD1 (6 bases). Between the trimmed V and J ends, which lost 6 bases and 4 bases, there was a span of 19 bases. CDR3 length: 16 amino acids. CDR1 SNHLY and CDR2 FYNNEI come from the germline V gene. DNA of the CDR3: TGTGCCAGCAGGCCCTACAGGGAAGGGGATAATCAGCCCCAGCATTTT. This gives the protein CASRPYREGDNQPQHF.

The chain links TRBV19 to TRBJ1-2; D remains ambiguous. V lost 6 bases and J lost 3, with 20 bases in between. The CDR3 spans 16 residues. Germline lookup yields CDR1 LNHDA and CDR2 SQIVND (reference sequence). The CDR3: CASRSLVGFGDYGYTF. As DNA, the CDR3 is TGTGCCAGTAGATCTTTGGTCGGGTTCGGGGACTATGGCTACACCTTC. The full variable domain, rest sourced from reference TRBV19 and TRBJ1-2, is DGGITQSPKYLFRKEGQNVTLSCEQNLNHDAMYWYRQDPGQGLRLIYYSQIVNDFQKGDIAEGYSVSREKKESFPLTVTSAQKNPTAFYLCASRSLVGFGDYGYTFGSGTRLTVV.

This sequence joins TRBV9 and TRBJ1-2, with D perhaps matching TRBD1 (5 bases). CDR1 SGDLS and CDR2 YYNGEE come from the germline V gene. This CDR3 has 14 amino acids. Trimming shortened V by 0 bases and J by 5 bases, and 11 bases separated the two germline ends. CDR3 protein: CASSVGDGGYGYTF. CDR3 coding DNA: TGTGCCAGCAGCGTAGGAGATGGGGGTTATGGCTACACCTTC.

The rearrangement joins TRBV28 to TRBJ1-5, with 10 bases identical to TRBD1. The junction had 7 bases not matched to a gene; V was cut back by 7 bases and J by 4 bases. In germline, CDR1 is MDHEN, CDR2 SYDVKM. The CDR3 extends over 15 amino acids. As DNA, the CDR3 is TGTGCCAGCACCCAGACAGGGGGCTTAAATCAGCCCCAGCATTTT. Amino acid sequence: CASTQTGGLNQPQHF.

The chain joins TRBV5-1 to TRBJ2-3; 7 bases line up with TRBD2. The CDR3 runs to 17 residues. V trimming: 0 bases; J trimming: 3 bases; junction bases outside the gene matches: 10. Germline-derived CDR1 and CDR2 are SGHRS and YFSETQ. For the CDR3, the DNA is TGCGCCAGCAGCTTGGAACCAGACGGGAGGAGGACAGATACGCAGTATTTT. Protein product: CASSLEPDGRRTDTQYF.

This chain's CDR3 is CASTSSEGLWAEQYV. In nucleotides, the CDR3 is TGTGCCAGCACCTCCTCAGAGGGGCTCTGGGCCGAGCAGTACGTC. The chain links TRBV28 to TRBJ2-7; either TRBD1 or TRBD2 may fit D (5 bases each). Germline V gene sequence: CDR1 MDHEN, CDR2 SYDVKM. V was clipped by 7 bases and J by 6 bases, with 22 bases between them. The CDR3 sequence is 15 residues long.

This chain joins TRBV10-3 and TRBJ2-7; unclear D gene. There are 12 residues in the CDR3. Germline values: CDR1 ENHRY, CDR2 SYGVKD. V was pared by 3 bases and J by 4 bases, with 7 bases between. Here the CDR3 DNA reads TGTGCCATCAGTGATAAGGGTTACGAGCAGTACGTC. The encoded protein is CAISDKGYEQYV.

This clone was counted between two and nine times. The chain carries TRBV25-1 and TRBJ2-7, with D unclear. The CDR3 loop spans 12 amino acids. Trimming removed 1 base from V and 3 bases from J, with 4 bases in between. Germline loops: CDR1 MGHDK, CDR2 SYGVNS. Here the CDR3 DNA reads TGTGCCAGCAGTGAATCCCACTACGAGCAGTACTTC. Amino acid sequence: CASSESHYEQYF.

The chain links TRBV5-1 to TRBJ2-3; 8 nucleotides agree with TRBD2. Germline V gene sequence: CDR1 SGHRS, CDR2 YFSETQ. Trimming took 4 bases from V and 4 from J; bases not matched to a gene: 11. The CDR3 runs to 16 residues. For the CDR3, the DNA is TGCGCCAGCAGCCCTACTCTAGCGGGTCAGGCAGATACGCAGTATTTT. It translates to CASSPTLAGQADTQYF.

The chain links TRBV6-6 to TRBJ1-4; 8 positions agree with TRBD1. Unmatched junction bases numbered 13, after V lost 6 bases and J lost 7 bases. This CDR3 spans 16 amino acids. Germline CDR1 is MNHNY and CDR2 is SVGAGI (reference sequence). Here the CDR3 DNA reads TGTGCCAGCAGAACGGGAACGACAGGGGTGTCTGAAAAACTGTTTTTT. This encodes CASRTGTTGVSEKLFF.

This clone came up once. The chain recombines TRBV30 with TRBJ1-2; D might be TRBD1 (5 bases). V was cut by 8 bases and J by 7 bases, with 14 bases left in between. The CDR3 covers 11 residues. Germline V CDR1 and CDR2: GTSNPN, SVGIG (reference sequence). CDR3 region: CAGAHRRGYTF. The CDR3 DNA follows: TGTGCCGGAGCCCACAGGCGTGGCTACACCTTC.

This chain links TRBV27 with TRBJ1-4; tentative D call: TRBD1 (5 bases). The germline CDR1 and CDR2 sequences are MNHEY and SMNVEV (reference sequence). The V end was cut by 3 bases, the J end by 3 bases, with 14 bases between. The CDR3 runs 16 residues. CDR3 nucleotides: TGTGCCAGCAGTTTTGGGGGAAATGGGCCTAATGAAAAACTGTTTTTT. Amino acids: CASSFGGNGPNEKLFF.

V gene TRBV21-1 combines with J gene TRBJ1-5. TRBV21-1 constitutes a pseudogene. This CDR3 region has 19 residues. The CDR3 reads CASSKFIDWGIKGNQPQHF. In nucleotides, the CDR3 is TGTGCCAGCAGCAAATTTATTGATTGGGGGATCAAGGGCAATCAGCCCCAGCATTTT.

The V call is TRBV5-1, the J call TRBJ2-5; D not resolved. Trimming removed 5 bases from V and 4 bases from J, with 12 bases in between. From germline, CDR1 is SGHRS and CDR2 YFSETQ. This CDR3 is 13 amino acids long. For the CDR3, the DNA is TGCGCCAGCAGAGGAGAGGCGTTAGAGACCCAGTACTTC. This sequence encodes CASRGEALETQYF.

V and J are TRBV6-4 and TRBJ1-1; D is uncertain. Germline CDR1 reads MRHNA; CDR2 reads SNTAGT. Trimming cost V 1 base and J 5 bases, with 11 bases left between them. The CDR3 length is 14 residues. The CDR3 sequence: CASSDYGGSTEAFF. The DNA for the CDR3 is TGTGCCAGCAGTGACTACGGAGGTTCTACTGAAGCTTTCTTT.

This sequence joins TRBV5-1 and TRBJ1-2; D is uncertain. V was clipped by 0 bases and J by 5 bases, with 8 bases between them. CDR1 and CDR2 (germline): SGHRS, YFSETQ. The CDR3 length is 13 residues. This CDR3 is CASSLGQVYGYTF. The CDR3 DNA is TGCGCCAGCAGCTTGGGCCAAGTTTATGGCTACACCTTC.

In DNA form, the CDR3 reads TGTGCTAGTGGTTTGGGTGAAAATCAGCCCCAGCATTTT. As protein: CASGLGENQPQHF. The chain recombines TRBV12-5 with TRBJ1-5; D gene unclear. CDR3 length: 13 residues. V shed 1 base and J shed 4 bases, with 5 bases lying between them. From germline, CDR1 is LGHNT and CDR2 FRNRAP.

The genes are TRBV7-9 and TRBJ1-1; 7 bases fit TRBD1. V lost 5 bases to trimming and J lost 8 bases; unmatched junction nucleotides: 2. Germline CDR1 and CDR2: SEHNR and FQNEAQ (reference sequence). The CDR3 spans 11 residues. The CDR3 loop is CASSPGQEAFF. In nucleotides, the CDR3 is TGTGCCAGCAGCCCGGGACAGGAAGCTTTCTTT.

The chain combines TRBV19 with TRBJ1-3; no definite D call. Trimming stripped 7 bases from V and 3 bases from J, with 13 bases between. This CDR3 has 14 residues. Germline assignment: CDR1 LNHDA and CDR2 SQIVND (reference sequence). CDR3 bases: TGTGCCAGTACCCGTCGTGAGGATGGAAACACCATATATTTT. Amino acids: CASTRREDGNTIYF.

This clone was counted between two and nine times. The J gene is TRBJ2-2, the V gene TRBV18; 7 bases agree with TRBD1. CDR3 length equals 15 residues. Trimming removed 1 base from V and 4 bases from J; junction bases left unmatched: 3. The germline V gene encodes CDR1 KGHSH and CDR2 LQKENI. In nucleotides, the CDR3 is TGTGCCAGCTCACCACGACAGGGTGGCACCGGGGAGCTGTTTTTT. Amino acids: CASSPRQGGTGELFF.

The CDR3 nucleotides are TGTGCCAGCAGTCCATCTGTTCGGCCAATCGAGCAGTTCTTC. Protein product: CASSPSVRPIEQFF. The chain carries TRBV2 and TRBJ2-1; D remains unclear. The CDR3 loop spans 14 amino acids. Per the germline V gene, CDR1 is SNHLY and CDR2 is FYNNEI. The V and J ends lost 5 bases and 10 bases respectively, with 18 bases between them.

The V gene is TRBV27, the J gene TRBJ1-1, with D uncertain. Per germline, CDR1 MNHEY and CDR2 SMNVEV (reference sequence). V was pared by 1 base and J by 2 bases, with 11 bases between. This CDR3 spans 15 amino acids. The DNA for the CDR3 is TGTGCCAGCAGTTTATTCGGGCAGCCTAACACTGAAGCTTTCTTT. Protein product: CASSLFGQPNTEAFF.